What follows are 30 T cell receptor beta chains derived from one specimen sequenced in a study of T cells in Graves' hyperthyroidism and ophthalmopathy. TCR beta CDR3 region amplification was performed from RNA transcripts. Initially, a first-round RT-PCR of the TCR CDR3 employed the HTBI primer set. TCRdb reanalysed the multiplex PCR reads using MiXCR and keeps one entry per CDR3 protein. Among fewer than 500,000 distinct CDR3 sequences listed, about 14% were seen once. Sequenced input: blood. Receptors originate from a woman aged 25 to 39 with Graves' ophthalmopathy.

This clonotype was seen at least ten times. The chain combines TRBV28 with TRBJ2-7, with 9 bases aligning to TRBD1. This CDR3 contains 15 residues. V lost 8 bases and J lost 5; bases outside the gene matches: 13. Germline V gene sequence: CDR1 MDHEN, CDR2 SYDVKM. CDR3 DNA sequence: TGTGCCAGCGAAACACAGGGGGCGTTTATGAACGAGCAGTACTTC. It encodes CASETQGAFMNEQYF.

At least ten counts were recorded for this clonotype. V usage is TRBV30 and J usage is TRBJ2-7; no firm D call. CDR3 length equals 15 residues. The V and J ends lost 0 bases and 6 bases respectively, with 18 bases between them. Germline V gene sequence: CDR1 GTSNPN, CDR2 SVGIG (reference sequence). For the CDR3, the DNA is TGTGCCTGGAGTGTAGGTTCTGCCCGAAGGGCCGAGCAGTACTTC. It is translated as CAWSVGSARRAEQYF.

This clonotype was observed many times. The chain combines TRBV12-5 with TRBJ2-1; 7 bases are a match to TRBD2. Trimming cost V 6 bases and J 2 bases; bases outside gene matches: 4. Germline CDR1 is LGHNT and CDR2 is FRNRAP. The CDR3 contains 14 residues. CDR3 region: CASGMGGAYNEQFF. The CDR3 DNA follows: TGTGCTAGTGGAATGGGGGGGGCCTACAATGAGCAGTTCTTC.

This clonotype was detected ten times or more. The rearrangement uses TRBV11-2 and TRBJ1-1; a weak D match, TRBD1 (6 bases). The length of the CDR3 is 15 residues. Per germline, CDR1 SGHAT and CDR2 FQNNGV. V dropped 4 bases and J dropped 1 base, with 13 bases sitting between them. In DNA, the CDR3 is TGTGCCAGCAGCTACACCTGGGGGCGGAACACTGAAGCTTTCTTT. This sequence encodes CASSYTWGRNTEAFF.

The sample holds a few counts of this clonotype. The rearrangement links TRBV28 to TRBJ1-2, with 8 bases that match TRBD1. The J segment lost 0 bases and the V segment lost 4 bases, leaving 10 bases of the junction unmatched. The germline CDR1 and CDR2 sequences are MDHEN and SYDVKM. CDR3 length: 17 residues. CDR3 coding DNA: TGTGCCAGCAGTTCCCGGCAGGGGGCGCGGACTAACTATGGCTACACCTTC. Amino acid sequence: CASSSRQGARTNYGYTF.

The gene calls are TRBV6-2 or TRBV6-3 and TRBJ1-1; a weak D match, TRBD1 (5 bases). This CDR3 is built from 15 residues. The V gene's germline CDR1 is MNHEY and CDR2 SVGEGT. Trimming removed 5 bases from V and 4 bases from J, with 17 bases in between. Here the CDR3 DNA reads TGTGCCAGCAGTGGGCCGGCGGGGGGTCCCACTGAAGCTTTCTTT. Amino acid sequence: CASSGPAGGPTEAFF.

This clonotype occurred many times. The chain links TRBV11-3 to TRBJ2-5; TRBD1 is a possible D gene (6 bases). V lost 5 bases and J lost 7, with 17 bases in between. CDR3 length: 14 residues. Germline CDR1 is SGHNT and CDR2 is YENEEA. As DNA, the CDR3 is TGTGCCAGCAGCGGAAAGATCCCGACAGGGACCCAGTACTTC. Protein sequence: CASSGKIPTGTQYF.

This clonotype was seen at least ten times. V gene TRBV15 combines with J gene TRBJ2-3, with 10 bases aligning to TRBD2. Trimming at V came to 0 bases and at J to 2 bases, leaving 5 bases not matched to a gene. Germline loops: CDR1 LNHNV, CDR2 YYDKDF (reference sequence). CDR3 length: 17 residues. The CDR3 here is CATSRDRLAGNTDTQYF. As DNA, the CDR3 is TGTGCCACCAGCAGAGATAGACTAGCGGGTAACACAGATACGCAGTATTTT.

This clonotype showed up many times. The chain is built from TRBV28 and TRBJ1-6; D is unclear. Trimming took off 4 bases at V and 11 bases at J, with 15 bases between the two ends. Germline-derived CDR1 and CDR2 are MDHEN and SYDVKM. The CDR3 length is 14 residues. The CDR3 here is CASSWPADGPPLHF. CDR3 DNA: TGTGCCAGCAGTTGGCCAGCGGACGGACCACCCCTCCACTTT.

The chain uses TRBV7-6 and TRBJ2-3; a weak D match, TRBD2 (6 bases). This CDR3 contains 15 residues. With 5 bases removed from V and 0 bases from J, the gap between germline ends came to 12 bases. The germline V gene has CDR1 SGHVS and CDR2 FNYEAQ. CDR3 region: CASSTSHSSTDTQYF. The CDR3 DNA reads TGTGCCAGCAGCACTAGCCACTCAAGCACAGATACGCAGTATTTT. Full variable domain (rest looked up from reference TRBV7-6 and TRBJ2-3): GAGVSQSPRYKVTKRGQDVALRCDPISGHVSLYWYRQALGQGPEFLTYFNYEAQQDKSGLPNDRFSAERPEGSISTLTIQRTEQRDSAMYRCASSTSHSSTDTQYFGPGTRLTVL.

As to this clonotype: A single base separates this from a much larger clone, so it may be a read error. The chain couples TRBV2 to TRBJ1-1; D not certain. The CDR3 loop spans 13 amino acids. In germline, CDR1 is SNHLY, CDR2 FYNNEI. The CDR3 nucleotides are TGTGTCAGCCGGTATGGTGTGAACACTGAAGCTTTCTTT. It codes for CVSRYGVNTEAFF.

The table lists this clonotype with many counts. The V and J genes are TRBV12-3 or TRBV12-4 and TRBJ1-3; TRBD1 matches at 7 bases. The trim removed 7 bases at V and 0 bases at J, leaving 6 bases unmatched. This CDR3 contains 15 residues. The CDR3 spells CASTPGQSSGNTIYF. The CDR3 coding sequence is TGTGCCAGCACCCCGGGACAGAGCTCTGGAAACACCATATATTTT.

This clonotype was found many times. The V call is TRBV5-6, the J call TRBJ1-4; D is uncertain. Between the trimmed V and J ends, which lost 4 bases and 8 bases, there was a span of 12 bases. The CDR3 contains 13 residues. Germline-derived CDR1 and CDR2 are SGHDT and YYEEEE. DNA for the CDR3: TGTGCCAGCAGCACTAGGACGGGCGAAAAACTGTTTTTT. The encoded protein is CASSTRTGEKLFF.

In its sample, this clonotype was seen many times. The genes are TRBV20-1 and TRBJ2-7; TRBD1 or TRBD2 may be the D gene (5 bases each). V lost 7 bases, J lost 1 base, and 14 bases lay in between. The germline gives CDR1 DFQATT, CDR2 SNEGSKA (reference sequence). CDR3 length equals 13 residues. CDR3 protein: CSVSGTASYEQYF. CDR3 nucleotides: TGCAGTGTCTCCGGGACGGCATCCTACGAGCAGTACTTC.

This clonotype is labeled as large. The chain links TRBV2 to TRBJ2-3; tentatively, D is TRBD1 (5 bases). Per germline, CDR1 SNHLY and CDR2 FYNNEI. The CDR3 covers 15 residues. V lost 6 bases and J 9 bases, leaving 22 bases between the germline ends. The CDR3 DNA is TGTGCCAGCAGCCCCAATAGCCAGCAGGGAAACACGCAGTATTTT. Translated, it gives CASSPNSQQGNTQYF.

V is TRBV11-2 and J is TRBJ1-5; D uncertain. Germline values: CDR1 SGHAT, CDR2 FQNNGV. The CDR3 is 14 amino acids. CDR3 protein: CTGSLGPINQPQHF. Written as DNA, the CDR3 is TGTACCGGCAGCTTAGGCCCGATTAATCAGCCCCAGCATTTT.

V is TRBV29-1 and J is TRBJ1-2; D unresolved. Germline V CDR1 and CDR2: SQVTM, ANQGSEA. The CDR3 sequence is 18 residues long. V lost 2 bases and J 2 bases, leaving 24 bases between the germline ends. CDR3 sequence reads: CSVERLTSFMGNNYGYTF. As DNA, the CDR3 is TGCAGCGTTGAACGGCTCACATCTTTTATGGGGAACAACTATGGCTACACCTTC.

The V and J genes are TRBV10-2 and TRBJ1-1, with D possibly TRBD1 on 6 matching bases. Germline assignment: CDR1 WSHSY and CDR2 SAAADI. Trimming left V 2 bases short and J 11 bases short, with 24 bases between. The CDR3 has 16 residues. The DNA of the CDR3 is TGCGCCAGCAGTGAGCCCAACAGGGACCAGGGTTTTGTGGCTTTCTTT. As protein: CASSEPNRDQGFVAFF.

This clonotype has a count of ten or more. The chain uses TRBV30 and TRBJ1-2, with D hard to call. V shed 1 base and J shed 8 bases, with 17 bases lying between them. Germline V gives CDR1 GTSNPN, CDR2 SVGIG (reference sequence). The CDR3 runs 14 residues. The CDR3 loop is CAWSAGATSRGYTF. DNA for the CDR3: TGTGCCTGGAGTGCGGGAGCCACGAGTAGGGGCTACACCTTC.

At least ten counts were recorded for this clonotype. The CDR3 DNA is TGTGCCAGCAGCTTGGGGAACTACATGAACACTGAAGCTTTCTTT. It encodes CASSLGNYMNTEAFF. This chain joins TRBV5-5 and TRBJ1-1; D gene ambiguous. Per the germline V gene, CDR1 is SGHKS and CDR2 is YYEKEE (reference sequence). The CDR3 contains 15 residues. The ends were cut back, 0 bases at V and 0 bases at J, with 9 bases in the middle. Drawing the rest from reference TRBV5-5 and TRBJ1-1, the complete variable domain is DAGVTQSPTHLIKTRGQQVTLRCSPISGHKSVSWYQQVLGQGPQFIFQYYEKEERGRGNFPDRFSARQFPNYSSELNVNALLLGDSALYLCASSLGNYMNTEAFFGQGTRLTVV.

The V and J genes are TRBV7-2 and TRBJ1-5; D gene uncertain. Trimming shortened V by 1 base and J by 1 base, and 2 bases separated the two germline ends. The CDR3 runs 13 residues. Germline lookup yields CDR1 SGHTA and CDR2 FQGNSA. CDR3 DNA sequence: TGTACCAGCAGCTTAGACAGCAATCAGCCCCAGCATTTT. It translates to CTSSLDSNQPQHF.

This clonotype was recorded a few times. A much more abundant neighbour one base away suggests this may be a read error. CDR3 amino acids: CASSFFGTSESEQSF. As DNA, the CDR3 is TGTGCCAGCAGCTTCTTTGGGACTAGCGAGAGTGAGCAGTCCTTC. V gene TRBV7-2 combines with J gene TRBJ2-1; 10 bases align to TRBD2. This CDR3 comprises 15 residues. Germline CDR1 reads SGHTA; CDR2 reads FQGNSA.

In this sample, this clonotype turned up many times. This chain connects TRBV15 to TRBJ1-4; D unresolved. Germline V CDR1 and CDR2: LNHNV, YYDKDF (reference sequence). The CDR3 extends over 14 amino acids. With 0 bases removed from V and 8 bases from J, the gap between germline ends came to 10 bases. The CDR3 protein is CATSRDRGGEKLFF. The CDR3 coding sequence is TGTGCCACCAGCAGAGATCGAGGCGGCGAAAAACTGTTTTTT.

This clonotype was detected only a few times. The chain has TRBV20-1 and TRBJ2-5; D call uncertain. Germline values: CDR1 DFQATT, CDR2 SNEGSKA (reference sequence). V gave up 6 bases and J gave up 4 bases, with 15 bases separating them. This CDR3 comprises 13 residues. CDR3 amino acids: CSAQVTVRETQYF. In nucleotides, the CDR3 is TGCAGTGCCCAGGTGACTGTACGAGAGACCCAGTACTTC.

The table lists this clonotype with many counts. The chain employs TRBV11-2 and TRBJ2-7, with D uncertain. In germline, CDR1 is SGHAT, CDR2 FQNNGV. Trimming removed 8 bases from V and 12 bases from J, with 17 bases in between. The CDR3 is 11 residues long. Here the CDR3 reads CASGLQTWRYF. CDR3 DNA: TGTGCCAGCGGATTACAGACCTGGCGGTACTTC. Full variable domain (rest looked up from reference TRBV11-2 and TRBJ2-7): EAGVAQSPRYKIIEKRQSVAFWCNPISGHATLYWYQQILGQGPKLLIQFQNNGVVDDSQLPKDRFSAERLKGVDSTLKIQPAKLEDSAVYLCASGLQTWRYFGPGTRLTVT.

This clonotype was observed many times. This chain joins TRBV20-1 and TRBJ2-7; D is unclear. The V gene lost 0 bases and the J gene lost 4 bases, with 10 bases spanning the gap. CDR1 and CDR2 (germline): DFQATT, SNEGSKA (reference sequence). The CDR3 spans 13 residues. CDR3 in DNA: TGCAGTGCTAGAGATCTCCGGCTGTACGAGCAGTACTTC. Translated: CSARDLRLYEQYF.

This clonotype was found many times. V gene TRBV6-1 combines with J gene TRBJ2-7, with TRBD1 identical over 7 bases. Germline CDR1 and CDR2: MNHNS and SASEGT. J lost 2 bases, V lost 3 bases, and 7 bases had no gene match. The CDR3 has 15 amino acids. The CDR3 coding sequence is TGTGCCAGCAGTGACCGGATTACAGGGGCCTACGAGCAGTACTTC. As protein: CASSDRITGAYEQYF.

J is TRBJ2-3 and V is TRBV19, with D possibly being TRBD1 (6 bases). The germline CDR1 and CDR2 sequences are LNHDA and SQIVND (reference sequence). The germline V and J ends were trimmed by 3 bases and 1 base, with 11 bases remaining between them. This CDR3 is 15 amino acids long. The CDR3 here is CASSIPRGGTDTQYF. The CDR3 DNA follows: TGTGCCAGTAGTATCCCCAGGGGTGGCACAGATACGCAGTATTTT. The full variable domain, completed using reference TRBV19 and TRBJ2-3, is DGGITQSPKYLFRKEGQNVTLSCEQNLNHDAMYWYRQDPGQGLRLIYYSQIVNDFQKGDIAEGYSVSREKKESFPLTVTSAQKNPTAFYLCASSIPRGGTDTQYFGPGTRLTVL.

This clonotype was counted ten times or more. J is TRBJ2-1 and V is TRBV6-2 or TRBV6-3, with 9 positions matching TRBD2. The junction had 10 bases not matched to a gene; V was cut back by 7 bases and J by 6 bases. CDR1 and CDR2 from the germline V gene are MNHEY and SVGEGT. The length of the CDR3 is 15 residues. The CDR3 reads CASKVAGDNRNEQFF. CDR3 bases: TGTGCCAGCAAAGTAGCGGGGGATAATCGCAATGAGCAGTTCTTC.

This rearrangement joins TRBV7-8 to TRBJ2-7, with D possibly being TRBD2 (6 bases). CDR1 and CDR2 from the germline V gene are SGHVS and FQNEAQ. Trimming cost V 2 bases and J 0 bases, with 11 bases left between them. There are 15 residues in the CDR3. The CDR3 reads CASSLTQGLSYEQYF. The CDR3 region has the DNA TGTGCCAGCAGCTTAACGCAGGGACTCTCCTACGAGCAGTACTTC. Filled out from reference TRBV7-8 and TRBJ2-7, the complete variable domain reads GAGVSQSPRYKVAKRGQDVALRCDPISGHVSLFWYQQALGQGPEFLTYFQNEAQLDKSGLPSDRFFAERPEGSVSTLKIQRTQQEDSAVYLCASSLTQGLSYEQYFGPGTRLTVT.